A single sample is the source of the 28 T cell receptor beta chains below, sequenced in a study of T cell repertoires in cytomegalovirus infection. Their antigens remain unidentified. One entry per CDR3 protein, called by TCRdb with MiXCR from the reads. The table records about 740,000 distinct CDR3 sequences, around a third of them present only once. Sequencing used cultured PBMCs, obtained from culture after CMV antigen stimulation. The source of these receptors is a human donor in good health (CMV status not recorded). Some clones in this sample may be carry-over from other donors' samples.

V is TRBV6-2 or TRBV6-3 and J is TRBJ2-7; 9 nucleotides line up with TRBD1. Germline CDR1 reads MNHEY; CDR2 reads SVGEGT. J gave up 6 bases and V 2 bases, and 8 bases lay outside the gene matches. The CDR3 runs 15 residues. This CDR3 reads CASSYLRDRDGEQYF. In DNA form, the CDR3 reads TGTGCCAGCAGTTACCTCCGGGACAGGGACGGCGAGCAGTACTTC.

The rearrangement uses TRBV11-3 and TRBJ2-1; a possible D gene is TRBD2 (6 bases). This CDR3 comprises 13 residues. The germline gives CDR1 SGHNT, CDR2 YENEEA. Trimming stripped 6 bases from V and 10 bases from J, with 16 bases between. The CDR3 here is CASRGLPGSEQFF. The CDR3 DNA reads as TGTGCCAGCAGGGGACTCCCCGGCTCGGAGCAGTTCTTC.

This clonotype came up many times. This rearrangement joins TRBV7-2 to TRBJ1-1, with no clear D. This CDR3 contains 13 residues. The germline V gene has CDR1 SGHTA and CDR2 FQGNSA. Trimming stripped 10 bases from V and 4 bases from J, with 16 bases between. The CDR3 region is CATSFSGVTEAFF. The CDR3 DNA follows: TGTGCCACCTCATTCTCCGGGGTCACTGAAGCTTTCTTT.

The rearrangement joins TRBV5-4 to TRBJ1-3; D ambiguous. The CDR3 runs 18 residues. CDR1 is SGHNT and CDR2 is YYREEE in the germline V gene (reference sequence). The V end lost 1 base, the J end lost 0 bases, and 17 bases lay between the germline ends. CDR3 residues: CASSLNPGQAGSGNTIYF. Written as DNA, the CDR3 is TGTGCCAGCAGCTTGAACCCCGGGCAGGCAGGCTCTGGAAACACCATATATTTT. Filled out from reference TRBV5-4 and TRBJ1-3, the complete variable domain reads ETGVTQSPTHLIKTRGQQVTLRCSSQSGHNTVSWYQQALGQGPQFIFQYYREEENGRGNFPPRFSGLQFPNYSSELNVNALELDDSALYLCASSLNPGQAGSGNTIYFGEGSWLTVV.

This chain joins TRBV4-3 and TRBJ2-1; D is possibly TRBD2 (5 bases). The V and J ends lost 5 bases and 10 bases respectively, with 15 bases between them. From germline, CDR1 is LGHNA and CDR2 YSLEER. The CDR3 loop spans 13 amino acids. The chain's CDR3 is CASSRGRRLEQFF. CDR3 nucleotides: TGCGCCAGCAGCAGAGGGCGACGCTTAGAGCAGTTCTTC.

CDR3 nucleotides: TGTGCCAGCAGCAGAGGGGGGATCCTGAGCTACGAGCAGTACTTC. Protein sequence: CASSRGGILSYEQYF. The gene calls are TRBV7-2 and TRBJ2-7, with D perhaps matching TRBD1 or TRBD2 (6 bases each). This CDR3 contains 15 residues. Germline CDR1 reads SGHTA; CDR2 reads FQGNSA. Trimming cost V 5 bases and J 3 bases, with 17 bases left between them.

This clonotype was seen a few times. The chain joins TRBV12-3 or TRBV12-4 to TRBJ2-5; D is undetermined. This CDR3 is built from 14 residues. V lost 2 bases to trimming and J lost 5 bases, with 12 bases between them. The CDR3: CASSLLLVGETQYF. Written as DNA, the CDR3 is TGTGCCAGCAGTTTATTGTTGGTGGGGGAGACCCAGTACTTC.

At least ten counts were recorded for this clonotype. V is TRBV7-2 and J is TRBJ2-3, with unresolved D. With 1 base removed from V and 1 base from J, the gap between germline ends came to 9 bases. The germline CDR1 and CDR2 sequences are SGHTA and FQGNSA. The CDR3 is made up of 15 amino acids. CDR3 residues: CASSLDSGGTDTQYF. The CDR3 bases are TGTGCCAGCAGCTTAGACTCCGGTGGCACAGATACGCAGTATTTT.

The chain carries TRBV28 and TRBJ2-1; D is possibly TRBD1 (6 bases). V was pared by 5 bases and J by 0 bases, with 17 bases between. Germline CDR1 reads MDHEN; CDR2 reads SYDVKM. The CDR3 is 17 amino acids. DNA of the CDR3: TGTGCCAGCAGTCACGAACAGGGAGAGCTCTCCTACAATGAGCAGTTCTTC. Its translation: CASSHEQGELSYNEQFF.

In its sample, this clonotype was seen a few times. The gene calls are TRBV7-9 and TRBJ2-5; 7 nucleotides align to TRBD2. The trim removed 2 bases at V and 9 bases at J, leaving 6 bases unmatched. Germline V gene lookup returns CDR1 SEHNR and CDR2 FQNEAQ (reference sequence). This CDR3 contains 13 residues. The CDR3 nucleotides are TGTGCCAGCAGCTTACTGAATGGGGGGGCCCAGTACTTC. Its translation: CASSLLNGGAQYF.

In its sample, this clonotype was seen a few times. J is TRBJ1-4 and V is TRBV7-9; D call uncertain. CDR3 length: 12 amino acids. CDR1 is SEHNR and CDR2 is FQNEAQ in the germline V gene (reference sequence). The V end was cut by 8 bases, the J end by 8 bases, with 12 bases between. The CDR3 loop is CASLRAAEKLFF. The CDR3 nucleotides read TGTGCCAGCCTCCGGGCCGCGGAAAAACTGTTTTTT.

This clonotype was found once. The chain couples TRBV29-1 to TRBJ2-3; 9 bases match TRBD2. The germline V gene has CDR1 SQVTM and CDR2 ANQGSEA. Trimming took 2 bases from V and 6 from J; bases not matched to a gene: 0. This CDR3 region has 12 residues. The CDR3 protein is CSVELAGDTQYF. The CDR3 bases are TGCAGCGTTGAACTAGCGGGGGATACGCAGTATTTT.

The CDR3 bases are TGTGCCATCAGTGAGTCGAACAAGGGGGCAACTAATGAAAAACTGTTTTTT. Protein sequence: CAISESNKGATNEKLFF. The rearrangement links TRBV10-3 to TRBJ1-4; maybe TRBD1 (6 bases). CDR3 size: 17 residues. Trimming left V 0 bases short and J 0 bases short, with 11 bases between. Germline V gene sequence: CDR1 ENHRY, CDR2 SYGVKD.

J is TRBJ1-2 and V is TRBV7-9; 7 bases match TRBD1. Germline V lookup: CDR1 SEHNR, CDR2 FQNEAQ (reference sequence). V lost 5 bases, J lost 4 bases, and 10 bases stayed unmatched. This CDR3 contains 15 residues. The CDR3 coding sequence is TGTGCCAGCAGCCGCTCGACAGGGTCAAGCTATGGCTACACCTTC. As protein: CASSRSTGSSYGYTF.

At least ten counts were recorded for this clonotype. V and J are TRBV7-2 and TRBJ2-3; D is ambiguous. This CDR3 spans 14 amino acids. V was cut by 2 bases and J by 6 bases, with 12 bases left in between. From germline, CDR1 is SGHTA and CDR2 FQGNSA. Written as DNA, the CDR3 is TGTGCCAGCAGCTTAAGGCCGCTGGGGGATACGCAGTATTTT. Its translation: CASSLRPLGDTQYF. Supplemented by reference TRBV7-2 and TRBJ2-3, the full variable domain reads GAGVSQSPSNKVTEKGKDVELRCDPISGHTALYWYRQSLGQGLEFLIYFQGNSAPDKSGLPSDRFSAERTGGSVSTLTIQRTQQEDSAVYLCASSLRPLGDTQYFGPGTRLTVL.

The chain recombines TRBV7-2 with TRBJ1-6, with D hard to call. V shed 4 bases and J shed 3 bases, with 10 bases lying between them. Germline V gene sequence: CDR1 SGHTA, CDR2 FQGNSA. The CDR3 has 15 residues. CDR3 sequence (DNA): TGTGCCAGCAGCTCAACTACAGTCTATAATTCACCCCTCCACTTT. Protein sequence: CASSSTTVYNSPLHF.

This clonotype was seen only a few times. The J gene is TRBJ2-7, the V gene TRBV6-2 or TRBV6-3; 8 nucleotides line up with TRBD1. The CDR3 totals 18 residues. CDR1 and CDR2 (germline): MNHEY, SVGEGT. The junction had 17 bases not matched to a gene; V was cut back by 2 bases and J by 5 bases. The CDR3 sequence: CASSYPNELGQGMDEQYF. CDR3 sequence (DNA): TGTGCCAGCAGTTACCCTAACGAGCTCGGACAGGGTATGGACGAGCAGTACTTC.

The rearrangement uses TRBV6-1 and TRBJ2-1; D is perhaps TRBD2 (6 bases). This CDR3 spans 16 amino acids. V was cut by 5 bases and J by 5 bases, with 19 bases left in between. Germline V gene data show CDR1 as MNHNS and CDR2 as SASEGT. The CDR3 is CASSYRKRAINNEQFF. In DNA, the CDR3 is TGTGCCAGCAGTTACCGTAAGCGGGCGATTAACAATGAGCAGTTCTTC.

This sequence joins TRBV4-1 and TRBJ2-5; the D is unclear. The germline V and J ends were trimmed by 1 base and 7 bases, with 19 bases remaining between them. Germline V lookup: CDR1 MGHRA, CDR2 YSYEKL. The CDR3 spans 16 residues. The CDR3 spells CASSQVGGRPLGTQYF. In DNA, the CDR3 is TGCGCCAGCAGCCAAGTTGGCGGCAGACCTCTCGGGACCCAGTACTTC.

This clonotype occurred many times. The rearrangement links TRBV7-8 to TRBJ2-6; the D gene is possibly TRBD1 (6 bases). The CDR3 runs to 18 residues. V lost 5 bases and J lost 2, with 19 bases in between. CDR1 is SGHVS, CDR2 FQNEAQ, per germline. CDR3 region: CASSVRDISSAGANVLTF. The DNA of the CDR3 is TGTGCCAGCAGCGTCCGGGACATTTCTTCCGCTGGGGCCAACGTCCTGACTTTC.

This clonotype occurred many times. The chain couples TRBV7-2 to TRBJ2-2; D might be TRBD1 (5 bases). Germline values: CDR1 SGHTA, CDR2 FQGNSA. Trimming left V 3 bases short and J 7 bases short, with 12 bases between. The CDR3 spans 14 residues. The CDR3 is CASSFNAGLGELFF. The CDR3 nucleotides read TGTGCCAGCAGCTTTAATGCAGGGCTCGGGGAGCTGTTTTTT.

The chain combines TRBV14 with TRBJ2-1; D ambiguous. CDR1 is SGHDN, CDR2 FVKESK, per germline. Trimming took 4 bases from V and 1 from J, leaving 8 bases between them. CDR3 length: 14 amino acids. In DNA form, the CDR3 reads TGTGCCAGCAGCCCACGGTTATCCTACAATGAGCAGTTCTTC. Translating it yields CASSPRLSYNEQFF.

This clonotype has a handful of counts. This chain connects TRBV28 to TRBJ2-5; no reliable D call. V lost 6 bases, J lost 5 bases, and 10 bases lay in between. The CDR3 extends over 12 amino acids. Germline assignment: CDR1 MDHEN and CDR2 SYDVKM. Written as DNA, the CDR3 is TGTGCCAGCAGCCCACCATTGGAGACCCAGTACTTC. Protein product: CASSPPLETQYF.

This clonotype was counted only a few times. The chain combines TRBV25-1 with TRBJ1-1; D gene uncertain. V was trimmed by 1 base and J by 2 bases, leaving 11 bases between them. CDR3 length: 15 amino acids. Germline V lookup: CDR1 MGHDK, CDR2 SYGVNS. CDR3 residues: CASSEWAGENTEAFF. The DNA of the CDR3 is TGTGCCAGCAGTGAATGGGCAGGTGAAAACACTGAAGCTTTCTTT.

This clonotype occurred a few times. V usage is TRBV6-1 and J usage is TRBJ1-5; 7 bases line up with TRBD1. The CDR3 runs to 16 residues. Germline V gene sequence: CDR1 MNHNS, CDR2 SASEGT. V lost 1 base and J lost 3; bases outside the gene matches: 6. The DNA for the CDR3 is TGTGCCAGCAGTGAAGTCGGGACAGCTTCCAATCAGCCCCAGCATTTT. The encoded protein is CASSEVGTASNQPQHF.

The rearrangement uses TRBV6-2 or TRBV6-3 and TRBJ1-5; a possible D gene is TRBD1 (5 bases). Trimming took off 2 bases at V and 7 bases at J, with 15 bases between the two ends. CDR1 is MNHEY and CDR2 is SVGEGT in the germline V gene. The CDR3 loop spans 15 amino acids. The CDR3 sequence: CASSYDSGLGQPQHF. DNA of the CDR3: TGTGCCAGCAGTTACGATTCGGGACTCGGCCAGCCCCAGCATTTT.

This sequence joins TRBV2 and TRBJ2-5; D is undetermined. This CDR3 comprises 13 residues. Germline V gene lookup returns CDR1 SNHLY and CDR2 FYNNEI. Trimming stripped 5 bases from V and 1 base from J, with 8 bases between. The CDR3 DNA reads as TGTGCCAGCAGTATGCTCCTCCAAGAGACCCAGTACTTC. It codes for CASSMLLQETQYF.

The CDR3 loop reads CAISSLGGSPGGYTF. CDR3 nucleotides: TGTGCCATCAGTTCCCTGGGCGGCAGTCCGGGTGGCTACACCTTC. The genes are TRBV10-3 and TRBJ1-2, with D uncertain. The CDR3 runs 15 residues. In germline, CDR1 is ENHRY, CDR2 SYGVKD. Trimming pared 5 bases from V and 7 bases from J, leaving 20 bases between.